Sequencing of this T cell receptor (beta chain) was carried out in a study of T cells in localized non-small cell lung cancer. Study-wide findings and caveats: Heterogeneity remains possible, as sequencing covered one tumor region only. It was uninvolved adjacent lung that showed the highest T cell clonality, exceeding tumor.

Measured with immunoSEQ multiplex PCR; TCRdb has only the in-frame clones, and not every one. The sample holds under 35,000 clones, under 95% seen once. The CDR3 length is 16 residues. Germline assignment: CDR1 SGHTA and CDR2 FQGTGA. V gave up 1 base and J gave up 7 bases; unmatched junction bases: 12. Comments on this clone: As yet, its antigen is unknown.

This receptor was obtained from a female donor older than 55 with stage I lung adenocarcinoma. The sequencing used peripheral blood, collected before any cancer treatment. This sequence joins TRBV7-3 and TRBJ1-2; 7 bases line up with TRBD1. The DNA of the CDR3 is TGTGCCAGCAGCTTAAACGTCGAGACAGGGAGGGGTGGCTACACCTTC. It translates to CASSLNVETGRGGYTF.